The next 30 T cell receptor beta chains were all read from a single sample in a study of blood T cell repertoires in COVID-19. Clones were read by immunoSEQ multiplex PCR, and TCRdb kept only the in-frame ones, dropping some. The table lists about 190,000 clones, about 81% of them singletons, with approximately 15% in the top ten. Specimen: peripheral blood. The receptors derive from a man between 25 and 39 years old with active or convalescent COVID-19.

The rearrangement links TRBV7-9 to TRBJ2-6; D is unresolved. The CDR3 totals 17 residues. Germline assignment: CDR1 SEHNR and CDR2 FQNEAQ (reference sequence). V gave up 3 bases and J gave up 0 bases, with 12 bases separating them. This CDR3 is CASSFPTRTSGANVLTF. DNA for the CDR3: TGTGCCAGCAGCTTTCCCACGAGAACCTCTGGGGCCAACGTCCTGACTTTC. Supplemented by reference TRBV7-9 and TRBJ2-6, the full variable domain reads DTGVSQNPRHKITKRGQNVTFRCDPISEHNRLYWYRQTLGQGPEFLTYFQNEAQLEKSRLLSDRFSAERPKGSFSTLEIQRTEQGDSAMYLCASSFPTRTSGANVLTFGAGSRLTVL.

In regard to this clone: Possible read error: a much larger clone is one base away. The chain links TRBV11-1 to TRBJ1-4; D is possibly TRBD1 (6 bases). The CDR3 spans 15 residues. Germline V lookup: CDR1 SGHAT, CDR2 FQDESV (reference sequence). V lost 3 bases, J lost 0 bases, and 8 bases lay in between. CDR3 nucleotides: TGTGCCAGCAGCTTCGAGGGGGCAACTAATGAAAAACTGTTTTTT. Its translation: CASSFEGATNEKLFF. The full variable domain, in which reference TRBV11-1 and TRBJ1-4 provide the parts outside the CDR3, is EAEVAQSPRYKITEKSQAVAFWCDPISGHATLYWYRQILGQGPELLVQFQDESVVDDSQLPKDRFSAERLKGVDSTLKIQPAELGDSAMYLCASSFEGATNEKLFFGSGTQLSVL.

The sample holds a few counts of this clone. The chain carries TRBV19 and TRBJ2-1, with TRBD2 matching over 7 bases. CDR3 length equals 16 residues. The V gene end was trimmed by 7 bases and the J gene end by 5 bases; junction bases not matched to a gene: 14. From germline, CDR1 is LNHDA and CDR2 SQIVND (reference sequence). CDR3 DNA: TGTGCCAGTAAACCAGCGGGGCAGATCTACCACAATGAGCAGTTCTTC. Protein product: CASKPAGQIYHNEQFF.

This chain links TRBV24-1 with TRBJ2-1; D might be TRBD1 (6 bases). The germline V gene has CDR1 KGHDR and CDR2 SFDVKD. Between the trimmed V and J ends, which lost 3 bases and 0 bases, there was a span of 11 bases. The length of the CDR3 is 16 residues. This chain's CDR3 is CATSDPGTSSYNEQFF. CDR3 bases: TGTGCCACCAGTGATCCCGGGACAAGCTCCTACAATGAGCAGTTCTTC.

The CDR3 loop reads CASSLAVNAVYYEQYF. As DNA, the CDR3 is TGTGCCAGCAGCTTAGCGGTTAACGCCGTCTACTACGAGCAGTACTTC. The V gene is TRBV7-8, the J gene TRBJ2-7; D unresolved. V lost 0 bases and J 3 bases, leaving 15 bases between the germline ends. The CDR3 has 16 amino acids. In germline, CDR1 is SGHVS, CDR2 FQNEAQ.

The chain recombines TRBV9 with TRBJ2-5; maybe TRBD2 (6 bases). CDR3 length: 17 amino acids. Deletions cut 0 bases from V and 1 base from J, with 16 bases between. Germline V gene lookup returns CDR1 SGDLS and CDR2 YYNGEE. The CDR3 DNA is TGTGCCAGCAGCGTAGGTCGGGACGGGGGTCTCCAAGAGACCCAGTACTTC. Translating gives CASSVGRDGGLQETQYF.

The chain joins TRBV29-1 to TRBJ1-2; D is perhaps TRBD1 (5 bases). CDR3 size: 13 residues. With 3 bases removed from V and 7 bases from J, the gap between germline ends came to 15 bases. The germline V gene encodes CDR1 SQVTM and CDR2 ANQGSEA. The CDR3 coding sequence is TGCAGCGTTGACCCGTCAGGGCAAGGTGGCTACACCTTC. Translated, it gives CSVDPSGQGGYTF.

The V and J genes are TRBV7-3 and TRBJ2-7, with 7 nucleotides matching TRBD1. The CDR3 is 15 residues long. After removal of 5 bases from V and 3 bases from J, the junction contained 10 bases not matched to a gene. Germline V gene data show CDR1 as SGHTA and CDR2 as FQGTGA. CDR3 amino acids: CASSRGQPEIYEQYV. The CDR3 DNA reads as TGTGCCAGCAGCCGGGGACAGCCGGAGATCTACGAGCAGTACGTC.

The chain recombines TRBV29-1 with TRBJ2-7, with 8 positions matching TRBD2. Germline loops: CDR1 SQVTM, CDR2 ANQGSEA. CDR3 length equals 17 residues. The J segment lost 2 bases and the V segment lost 7 bases, leaving 19 bases of the junction unmatched. This CDR3 reads CSARVKVSGTSPYEQYF. CDR3 coding DNA: TGCAGCGCCAGGGTGAAGGTTAGCGGGACTTCTCCCTACGAGCAGTACTTC.

Turning to this clone: Other DNA variants within this sample encode the same CDR3. The chain links TRBV5-4 to TRBJ1-2, with 7 positions matching TRBD1. CDR3 length: 13 amino acids. Per the germline V gene, CDR1 is SGHNT and CDR2 is YYREEE (reference sequence). J was trimmed by 6 bases and V by 4 bases; bases with no gene match: 6. CDR3 in DNA: TGTGCCAGCAGCCCTGACAGGGCTGATGGCTACACCTTC. It specifies CASSPDRADGYTF.

The chain links TRBV7-2 to TRBJ2-1; 11 bases line up with TRBD2. CDR1 SGHTA and CDR2 FQGNSA come from the germline V gene. The V segment lost 3 bases and the J segment 3 bases; nucleotides outside the gene matches: 4. This CDR3 spans 16 amino acids. The CDR3 region is CASSLTSGVGYNEQFF. Here the CDR3 DNA reads TGTGCCAGCAGCTTGACTAGCGGGGTCGGCTACAATGAGCAGTTCTTC.

V gene TRBV28 combines with J gene TRBJ1-6, with TRBD1 matching 8 bases. The V gene end was trimmed by 4 bases and the J gene end by 7 bases; junction bases not matched to a gene: 9. CDR3 length: 16 amino acids. The germline CDR1 and CDR2 sequences are MDHEN and SYDVKM. CDR3 loop: CASSSGTGWENSPLHF. The CDR3 DNA reads as TGTGCCAGCAGTTCCGGGACAGGTTGGGAAAATTCACCCCTCCACTTT.

CDR3 amino acids: CASSWTGAQGYTF. The CDR3 coding sequence is TGCGCCAGCAGTTGGACAGGGGCCCAGGGCTACACCTTC. V and J are TRBV5-1 and TRBJ1-2; 9 bases are a match to TRBD1. V trimming: 5 bases; J trimming: 8 bases; junction bases outside the gene matches: 7. CDR3 length: 13 amino acids. Germline V gene data show CDR1 as SGHRS and CDR2 as YFSETQ.

The chain carries TRBV28 and TRBJ1-3; TRBD1 agrees at 8 bases. V gave up 4 bases and J gave up 0 bases; unmatched junction bases: 14. This CDR3 contains 19 residues. In germline, CDR1 is MDHEN, CDR2 SYDVKM. The CDR3 DNA sequence: TGTGCCAGCAGTTCGCCCCGAGACACAGGGGGAGGCTCTGGAAACACCATATATTTT. This translates into CASSSPRDTGGGSGNTIYF.

This clone has just one count. The chain employs TRBV4-1 and TRBJ2-7, with no clear D. CDR3 length: 13 residues. V lost 0 bases to trimming and J lost 3 bases, with 6 bases between them. Germline loops: CDR1 MGHRA, CDR2 YSYEKL. The CDR3 is CASSQDSNYEQYF. The DNA for the CDR3 is TGCGCCAGCAGCCAAGATAGCAACTACGAGCAGTACTTC.

The chain is built from TRBV3-1 (or the pseudogene TRBV3-2) and TRBJ2-6; TRBD1 matches 7 bases. In germline, CDR1 is LGHDT, CDR2 YNNKEL (reference sequence). The CDR3 sequence is 15 residues long. V shed 10 bases and J 2 bases; nucleotides not matched to a gene: 8. CDR3 in DNA: TGTGCCATCCAGGACAGGAACGCTGGGGCCAACGTCCTGACTTTC. This encodes CAIQDRNAGANVLTF.

This sequence joins TRBV14 and TRBJ1-5; tentatively, D is TRBD1 (6 bases). V lost 3 bases and J lost 0, with 30 bases in between. CDR1 SGHDN and CDR2 FVKESK come from the germline V gene. The CDR3 has 22 residues. The CDR3 DNA reads as TGTGCCAGCAGCCAGCCTACAGTCATTACAGGGAGGGAGGGAAATAGCAATCAGCCCCAGCATTTT. It translates to CASSQPTVITGREGNSNQPQHF. Full variable domain (remainder filled in from reference TRBV14 and TRBJ1-5): EAGVTQFPSHSVIEKGQTVTLRCDPISGHDNLYWYRRVMGKEIKFLLHFVKESKQDESGMPNNRFLAERTGGTYSTLKVQPAELEDSGVYFCASSQPTVITGREGNSNQPQHFGDGTRLSIL.

This chain connects TRBV6-1 to TRBJ2-7, with D uncertain. The V end lost 2 bases, the J end lost 5 bases, and 13 bases lay between the germline ends. CDR3 length: 14 amino acids. Germline V gene sequence: CDR1 MNHNS, CDR2 SASEGT. In DNA, the CDR3 is TGTGCCAGCAGTGAACAACAGTTCCCTAACGAGCAGTACTTC. It translates to CASSEQQFPNEQYF.

The V and J genes are TRBV19 and TRBJ1-1; TRBD1 is a possible D gene (5 bases). The CDR3 runs 15 residues. CDR1 LNHDA and CDR2 SQIVND come from the germline V gene (reference sequence). V was trimmed by 7 bases and J by 0 bases, leaving 15 bases between them. The CDR3 protein is CASIPLAGMNTEAFF. CDR3 coding DNA: TGTGCCAGTATTCCCCTGGCAGGGATGAACACTGAAGCTTTCTTT.

The V and J genes are TRBV2 and TRBJ2-7; D ambiguous. CDR3 length: 14 residues. Germline CDR1 reads SNHLY; CDR2 reads FYNNEI. Trimming left V 2 bases short and J 0 bases short, with 8 bases between. CDR3 nucleotides: TGTGCCAGCAGTGAATTGGGCTCCTCCTACGAGCAGTACTTC. It specifies CASSELGSSYEQYF.

The rearrangement links TRBV19 to TRBJ1-5; 7 bases are a match to TRBD1. CDR3 length: 16 amino acids. Per germline, CDR1 LNHDA and CDR2 SQIVND (reference sequence). Germline trimming cut 4 bases from V and 4 bases from J; bases unmatched to any gene: 10. The CDR3 bases are TGTGCCAGTAGTAGGGCCCGGCAGGGGGGAAATCAGCCCCAGCATTTT. As protein: CASSRARQGGNQPQHF.

The chain has TRBV6-2 or TRBV6-3 and TRBJ2-7; 8 bases map to TRBD2. V lost 3 bases and J lost 5; bases outside the gene matches: 6. The CDR3 loop spans 14 amino acids. Per germline, CDR1 MNHEY and CDR2 SVGEGT. CDR3 in amino acids: CASSYQGSGDEQYF. In DNA form, the CDR3 reads TGTGCCAGCAGTTATCAGGGTAGCGGGGACGAGCAGTACTTC.

The genes are TRBV10-1 and TRBJ2-2; D remains ambiguous. The germline gives CDR1 WNHNN, CDR2 SYGVQD (reference sequence). This CDR3 region has 14 residues. With 4 bases removed from V and 4 bases from J, the gap between germline ends came to 10 bases. Here the CDR3 DNA reads TGCGCCAGCAGTGGAACAGTGGCCACCGGGGAGCTGTTTTTT. It specifies CASSGTVATGELFF.

DNA for the CDR3: TGTGCCAGCAGTTTATCCCCCTTCACAGGGGCGACCTACGAGCAGTACGTC. Its protein product is CASSLSPFTGATYEQYV. The V call is TRBV28, the J call TRBJ2-7; TRBD1 aligns across 7 bases. Germline assignment: CDR1 MDHEN and CDR2 SYDVKM. The CDR3 has 17 amino acids. The V gene end was trimmed by 1 base and the J gene end by 2 bases; junction bases not matched to a gene: 11.

A note on this clone: The sample has other DNA sequences that encode this CDR3 too. V gene TRBV14 combines with J gene TRBJ1-5; no firm D call. Germline V gives CDR1 SGHDN, CDR2 FVKESK. The CDR3 length is 13 residues. Between the trimmed V and J ends, which lost 6 bases and 4 bases, there was a span of 10 bases. This chain's CDR3 is CASSPSVNQPQHF. Written as DNA, the CDR3 is TGTGCCAGCAGTCCGTCTGTAAATCAGCCCCAGCATTTT.

The V gene is TRBV7-2, the J gene TRBJ1-1; D gene uncertain. CDR3 length: 14 residues. V was pared by 5 bases and J by 6 bases, with 16 bases between. Germline V lookup: CDR1 SGHTA, CDR2 FQGNSA. The DNA for the CDR3 is TGTGCCAGCAGCCTAGACGGGTTACGGCCTGAAGCTTTCTTT. It codes for CASSLDGLRPEAFF.

This chain joins TRBV2 and TRBJ1-1; tentative D call: TRBD1 (5 bases). Germline V CDR1 and CDR2: SNHLY, FYNNEI. V was pared by 2 bases and J by 0 bases, with 10 bases between. The CDR3 runs 15 residues. The CDR3 spells CASSEWSDMNTEAFF. The CDR3 region has the DNA TGTGCCAGCAGTGAATGGTCGGACATGAACACTGAAGCTTTCTTT.

In this sample, this clone turned up once. The J gene is TRBJ2-1, the V gene TRBV5-6; 10 bases fit TRBD2. The ends lost 2 bases at V and 8 bases at J; junction bases unmatched: 10. Per the germline V gene, CDR1 is SGHDT and CDR2 is YYEEEE. The CDR3 covers 16 residues. The CDR3 DNA reads as TGTGCCAGCAGCTTCTCAGCGGGAGGGCCGGCTCATGAGCAGTTCTTC. Protein: CASSFSAGGPAHEQFF. The whole variable domain, remainder taken from reference TRBV5-6 and TRBJ2-1, is DAGVTQSPTHLIKTRGQQVTLRCSPKSGHDTVSWYQQALGQGPQFIFQYYEEEERQRGNFPDRFSGHQFPNYSSELNVNALLLGDSALYLCASSFSAGGPAHEQFFGPGTRLTVL.

The J gene is TRBJ1-4, the V gene TRBV12-3 or TRBV12-4, with D uncertain. Trimming removed 6 bases at V and 5 bases at J, with 7 bases between. This CDR3 contains 12 residues. The CDR3 spells CASSSLNEKLFF. DNA of the CDR3: TGTGCCAGCAGCTCACTGAATGAAAAACTGTTTTTT.

V gene TRBV5-4 combines with J gene TRBJ1-2; no reliable D call. Trimming took 6 bases from V and 4 from J, leaving 10 bases between them. The CDR3 extends over 12 amino acids. Germline values: CDR1 SGHNT, CDR2 YYREEE (reference sequence). CDR3 sequence: CASTEDLYGYTF. In DNA form, the CDR3 reads TGTGCCAGCACGGAGGATCTCTATGGCTACACCTTC.